The 8 T cell receptor beta chains below come from one sample, sequenced in a study of OX40 agonist ivuxolimab in advanced cancers. Here immunoSEQ multiplex PCR was the method, and the copy in TCRdb shows in-frame clones only, minus some. The sample carries 90,000 to 120,000 clones, under 95% recorded once. The sequenced sample was CD4+ or CD8+ T cells sorted from blood, obtained in a trial of the OX40 agonist ivuxolimab. These receptors were obtained from an adult with an advanced solid tumor such as melanoma, head and neck, liver or kidney cancer.

V gene TRBV28 combines with J gene TRBJ2-3, with 13 positions matching TRBD2. V was pared by 5 bases and J by 2 bases, with 7 bases of the junction left unmatched. The germline V gene encodes CDR1 MDHEN and CDR2 SYDVKM. This CDR3 is 17 amino acids long. The CDR3 DNA sequence: TGTGCCAGCAGTCCCCCGGGACTAGCGGGGACCACAGATACGCAGTATTTT. Translated, it gives CASSPPGLAGTTDTQYF.

The J gene is TRBJ2-7, the V gene TRBV27, with D possibly called TRBD1 or TRBD2 (5 bases each). This CDR3 is 13 amino acids long. The germline V and J ends were trimmed by 1 base and 4 bases, with 8 bases remaining between them. Germline CDR1 reads MNHEY; CDR2 reads SMNVEV (reference sequence). The CDR3 loop reads CASSLLGEYEQYF. The CDR3 region has the DNA TGTGCCAGCAGTTTATTGGGGGAATACGAGCAGTACTTC.

The CDR3 sequence is CASRREATSGNTIYF. The CDR3 nucleotides are TGTGCCAGCAGGCGAGAGGCCACCTCTGGAAACACCATATATTTT. This rearrangement joins TRBV2 to TRBJ1-3; D call uncertain. The V gene lost 6 bases and the J gene lost 0 bases, with 12 bases spanning the gap. In germline, CDR1 is SNHLY, CDR2 FYNNEI. The CDR3 is made up of 15 amino acids.

The chain is built from TRBV19 and TRBJ1-5; 9 positions agree with TRBD1. The CDR3 consists of 16 residues. The ends lost 6 bases at V and 7 bases at J; junction bases unmatched: 13. Germline V gene lookup returns CDR1 LNHDA and CDR2 SQIVND (reference sequence). For the CDR3, the DNA is TGTGCCAGTAGCCAACAACAGGGGGCTAGATACCAGCCCCAGCATTTT. The encoded protein is CASSQQQGARYQPQHF.

This chain's CDR3 is CASSATALYEQYF. CDR3 DNA: TGTGCCAGCTCAGCGACAGCACTCTACGAGCAGTACTTC. The chain employs TRBV18 and TRBJ2-7; D possibly corresponds to TRBD1 (5 bases). The CDR3 totals 13 residues. The V gene's germline CDR1 is KGHSH and CDR2 LQKENI. Trimming left V 5 bases short and J 3 bases short, with 11 bases between. Filled out from reference TRBV18 and TRBJ2-7, the complete variable domain reads NAGVMQNPRHLVRRRGQEARLRCSPMKGHSHVYWYRQLPEEGLKFMVYLQKENIIDESGMPKERFSAEFPKEGPSILRIQQVVRGDSAAYFCASSATALYEQYFGPGTRLTVT.

This rearrangement joins TRBV5-1 to TRBJ1-4, with a possible D match to TRBD1 (5 bases). The CDR3 has 15 residues. Looked up from germline, CDR1 is SGHRS and CDR2 is YFSETQ. Trimming shortened V by 4 bases and J by 0 bases, and 10 bases separated the two germline ends. The CDR3 coding sequence is TGCGCCAGCAGCCCGGGGGGGGCAACTAATGAAAAACTGTTTTTT. Translated: CASSPGGATNEKLFF.

This chain uses TRBV11-2 with TRBJ2-2; D gene ambiguous. The CDR3 is 14 amino acids. CDR1 is SGHAT, CDR2 FQNNGV, per germline. V shed 2 bases and J shed 5 bases, with 9 bases lying between them. DNA for the CDR3: TGTGCCAGCAGCTTACCCACAGCGACCGGGGAGCTGTTTTTT. Amino acid sequence: CASSLPTATGELFF.

This clone was recorded a few times. This chain connects TRBV4-2 to TRBJ2-7; 7 bases agree with TRBD2. The CDR3 length is 15 residues. V lost 0 bases to trimming and J lost 5 bases; unmatched junction nucleotides: 7. CDR1 and CDR2 (germline): LGHNA, YNFKEQ. CDR3 region: CASSQDGREPHEQYF. The DNA for the CDR3 is TGTGCCAGCAGCCAAGATGGGCGGGAGCCACACGAGCAGTACTTC.